This T cell receptor (beta chain) stems from a study of blood T cell repertoires in COVID-19. For the study at large: The origin of the acute and convalescent COVID-19 samples was the United States, Italy and Spain.

Only a few counts were recorded for this clone. Per the germline V gene, CDR1 is LGHDT and CDR2 is YNNKEL (reference sequence). V shed 0 bases and J shed 4 bases, with 4 bases lying between them. This CDR3 spans 13 amino acids. Participants spanned ages about 18 to 89 years and resided in 24 US areas. Participant-given clinical history determined each cohort assignment. Methods used by the authors: It was from reference gene primer amplification that nucleated cell counts were estimated. Here immunoSEQ multiplex PCR was the method, and the copy in TCRdb shows in-frame clones only, minus some. The V and J calls and clone size come from that table; D and trimming were worked out from the DNA. The sample holds approximately 440,000 clones, around 91% seen once.

The chain uses TRBV3-1 (or the pseudogene TRBV3-2) and TRBJ2-1; D not certain. The TCR sequence derives from a man younger than 35 who had recovered from COVID-19. The sequencing sample was made of PBMCs or T cells enriched from blood (not recorded which). The CDR3 nucleotides are TGTGCCAGCAGCCAAGATCTGTACAATGAGCAGTTCTTC. Amino acids: CASSQDLYNEQFF.